This TCR delta chain was identified during a study of human gamma delta and Vdelta1 T cells. Study-wide findings and caveats: Polyclonal Delta One T cells reportedly showed broad cytotoxic targeting of acute myeloid leukemia.

TCRdb re-called the PCR reads through CATT. The sample has about 14,000 delta-chain clones; over 40% are singletons. CDR1 is TSWWSYY and CDR2 is QGS in the germline V gene. V lost 4 bases and J 5 bases, leaving 26 bases between the germline ends. This CDR3 region has 18 residues. On this clone itself: Its antigen is undetermined.

The J gene is TRDJ1, the V gene TRDV1, with a possible D match to TRDD3 (5 bases). The source is a human donor in good health. Sequenced material: Vdelta1 gamma-delta T cells from blood grown in culture (DOT cells). The CDR3 is CALGALRSPNQYWDKLIF. The CDR3 region has the DNA TGTGCTCTTGGGGCCCTCCGTTCACCCAACCAATACTGGGATAAACTCATCTTT.